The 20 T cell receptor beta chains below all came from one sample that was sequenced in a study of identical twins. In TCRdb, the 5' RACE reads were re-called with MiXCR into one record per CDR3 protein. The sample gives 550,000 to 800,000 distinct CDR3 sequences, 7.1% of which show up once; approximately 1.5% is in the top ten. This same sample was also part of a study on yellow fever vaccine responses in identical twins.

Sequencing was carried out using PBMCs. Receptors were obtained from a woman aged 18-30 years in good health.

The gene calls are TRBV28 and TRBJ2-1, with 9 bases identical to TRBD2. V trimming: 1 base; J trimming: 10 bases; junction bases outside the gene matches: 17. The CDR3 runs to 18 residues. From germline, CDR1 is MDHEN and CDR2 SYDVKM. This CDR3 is CASSLLAPGAGGPREQFF. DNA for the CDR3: TGTGCCAGCAGTTTATTGGCCCCTGGAGCGGGGGGCCCTCGAGAGCAGTTCTTC.

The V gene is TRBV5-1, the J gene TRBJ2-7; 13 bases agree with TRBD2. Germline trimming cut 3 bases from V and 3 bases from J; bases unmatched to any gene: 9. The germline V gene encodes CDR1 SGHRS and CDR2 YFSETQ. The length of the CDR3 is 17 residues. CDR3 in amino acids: CASSSLGTSGDLYEQYF. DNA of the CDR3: TGCGCCAGCAGCTCACTCGGGACTAGCGGGGATCTCTACGAGCAGTACTTC.

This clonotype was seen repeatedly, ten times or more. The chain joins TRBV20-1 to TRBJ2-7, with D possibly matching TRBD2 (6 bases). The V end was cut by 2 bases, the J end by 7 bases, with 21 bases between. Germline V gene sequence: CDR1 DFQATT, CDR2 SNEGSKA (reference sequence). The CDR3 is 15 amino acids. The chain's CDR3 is CSARKASGVSVEQYF. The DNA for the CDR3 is TGCAGTGCTAGAAAAGCCTCGGGAGTTTCGGTTGAGCAGTACTTC.

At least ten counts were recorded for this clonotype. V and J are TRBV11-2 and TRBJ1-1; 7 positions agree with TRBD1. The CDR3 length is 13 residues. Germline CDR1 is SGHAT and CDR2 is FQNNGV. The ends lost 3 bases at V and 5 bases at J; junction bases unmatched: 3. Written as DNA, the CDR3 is TGTGCCAGCAGCTTCGGGACAGAAACTGAAGCTTTCTTT. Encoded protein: CASSFGTETEAFF.

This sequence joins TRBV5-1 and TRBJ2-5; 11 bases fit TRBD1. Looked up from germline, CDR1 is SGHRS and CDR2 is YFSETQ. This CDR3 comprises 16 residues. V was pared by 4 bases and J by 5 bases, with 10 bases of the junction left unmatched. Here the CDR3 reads CASSKGQGAGRETQYF. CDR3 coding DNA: TGCGCCAGCAGCAAAGGACAGGGGGCAGGAAGGGAGACCCAGTACTTC.

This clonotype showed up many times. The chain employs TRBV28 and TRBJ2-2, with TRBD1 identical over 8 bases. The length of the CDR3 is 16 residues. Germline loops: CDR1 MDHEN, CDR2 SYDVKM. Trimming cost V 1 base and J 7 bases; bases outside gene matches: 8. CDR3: CASSLFGQGRNGELFF. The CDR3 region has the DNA TGTGCCAGCAGTTTATTCGGACAGGGAAGGAACGGGGAGCTGTTTTTT.

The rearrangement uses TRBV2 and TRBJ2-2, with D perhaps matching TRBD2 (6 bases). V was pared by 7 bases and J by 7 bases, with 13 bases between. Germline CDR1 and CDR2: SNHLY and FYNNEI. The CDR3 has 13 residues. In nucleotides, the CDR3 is TGTGCCAGCATGGCGGGATCTGGCGGGGAGCTGTTTTTT. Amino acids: CASMAGSGGELFF. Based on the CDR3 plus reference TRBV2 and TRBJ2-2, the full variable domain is EPEVTQTPSHQVTQMGQEVILRCVPISNHLYFYWYRQILGQKVEFLVSFYNNEISEKSEIFDDQFSVERPDGSNFTLKIRSTKLEDSAMYFCASMAGSGGELFFGEGSRLTVL.

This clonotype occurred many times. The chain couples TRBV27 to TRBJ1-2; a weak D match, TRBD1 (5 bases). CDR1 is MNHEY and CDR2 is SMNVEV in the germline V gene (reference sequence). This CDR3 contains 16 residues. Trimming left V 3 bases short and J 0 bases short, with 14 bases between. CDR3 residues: CASSFRQGDPNYGYTF. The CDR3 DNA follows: TGTGCCAGCAGTTTTAGGCAGGGAGACCCTAACTATGGCTACACCTTC.

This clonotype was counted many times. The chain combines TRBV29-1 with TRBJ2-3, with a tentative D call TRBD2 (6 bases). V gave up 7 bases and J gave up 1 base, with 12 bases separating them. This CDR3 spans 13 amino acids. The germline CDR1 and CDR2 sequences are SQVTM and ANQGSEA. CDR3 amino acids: CSAQPGGTDTQYF. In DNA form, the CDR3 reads TGCAGCGCCCAACCGGGGGGCACAGATACGCAGTATTTT.

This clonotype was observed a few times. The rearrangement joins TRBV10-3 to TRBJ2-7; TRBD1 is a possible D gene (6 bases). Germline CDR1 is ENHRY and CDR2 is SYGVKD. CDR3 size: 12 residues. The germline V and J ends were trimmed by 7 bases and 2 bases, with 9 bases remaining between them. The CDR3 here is CAIKGDAYEQYF. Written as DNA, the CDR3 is TGTGCCATCAAGGGGGATGCCTACGAGCAGTACTTC.

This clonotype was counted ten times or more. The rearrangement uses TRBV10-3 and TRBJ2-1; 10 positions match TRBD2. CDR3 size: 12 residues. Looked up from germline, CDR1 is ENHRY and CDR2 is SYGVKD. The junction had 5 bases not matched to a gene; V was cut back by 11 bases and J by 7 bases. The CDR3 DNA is TGTGCCGTCGGGACTAGCGTGAATGAGCAGTTCTTC. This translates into CAVGTSVNEQFF.

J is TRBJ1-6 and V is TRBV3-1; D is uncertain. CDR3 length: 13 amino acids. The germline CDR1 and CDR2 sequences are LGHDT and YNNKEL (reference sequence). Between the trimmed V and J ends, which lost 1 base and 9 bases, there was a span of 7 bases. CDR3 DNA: TGTGCCAGCAGCCAAGGGACTGGTTCACCCCTCCACTTT. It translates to CASSQGTGSPLHF.

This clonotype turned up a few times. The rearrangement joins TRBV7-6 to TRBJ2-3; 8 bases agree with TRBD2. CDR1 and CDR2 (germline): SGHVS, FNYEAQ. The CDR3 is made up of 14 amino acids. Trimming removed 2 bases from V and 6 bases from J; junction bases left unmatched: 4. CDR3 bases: TGTGCCAGCAGCTTACAGCGGGAGAAGGATACGCAGTATTTT. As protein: CASSLQREKDTQYF.

CDR3 coding DNA: TGTGCCAGCGCCGGGACAGGGAGCTACGAGCAGTACTTC. Its protein product is CASAGTGSYEQYF. V gene TRBV7-8 combines with J gene TRBJ2-7; 9 bases are a match to TRBD1. Germline CDR1 SGHVS, CDR2 FQNEAQ. This CDR3 is built from 13 residues. Trimming at V came to 8 bases and at J to 3 bases, leaving 5 bases not matched to a gene.

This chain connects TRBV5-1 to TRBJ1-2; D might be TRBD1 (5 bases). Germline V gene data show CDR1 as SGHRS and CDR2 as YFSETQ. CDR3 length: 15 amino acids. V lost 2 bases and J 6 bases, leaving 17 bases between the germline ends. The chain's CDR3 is CASSFEGDPTDGYTF. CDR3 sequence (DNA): TGCGCCAGCAGCTTCGAAGGGGACCCGACGGATGGCTACACCTTC.

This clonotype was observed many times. CDR3 bases: TGCGCCAGCAGCTTGGTGCTGGGGAGCAATCAGCCCCAGCATTTT. Translation: CASSLVLGSNQPQHF. The gene calls are TRBV5-1 and TRBJ1-5; D ambiguous. The CDR3 sequence is 15 residues long. Per germline, CDR1 SGHRS and CDR2 YFSETQ. V was trimmed by 0 bases and J by 1 base, leaving 8 bases between them.

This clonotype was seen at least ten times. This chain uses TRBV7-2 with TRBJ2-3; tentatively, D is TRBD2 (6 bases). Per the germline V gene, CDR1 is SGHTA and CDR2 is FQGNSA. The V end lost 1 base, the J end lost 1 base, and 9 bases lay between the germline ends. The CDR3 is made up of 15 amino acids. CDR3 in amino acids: CASSLGLGGTDTQYF. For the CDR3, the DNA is TGTGCCAGCAGCTTAGGACTAGGTGGCACAGATACGCAGTATTTT.

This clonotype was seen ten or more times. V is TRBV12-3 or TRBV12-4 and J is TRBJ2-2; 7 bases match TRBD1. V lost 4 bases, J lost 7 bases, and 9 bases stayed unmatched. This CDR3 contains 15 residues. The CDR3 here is CASSWRTTGDGELFF. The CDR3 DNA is TGTGCCAGCAGTTGGCGAACTACAGGGGACGGGGAGCTGTTTTTT.

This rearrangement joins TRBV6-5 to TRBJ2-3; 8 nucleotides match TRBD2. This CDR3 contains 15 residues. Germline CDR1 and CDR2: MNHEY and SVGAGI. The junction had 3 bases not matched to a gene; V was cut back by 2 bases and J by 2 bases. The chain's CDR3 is CASSYRTSPTDTQYF. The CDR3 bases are TGTGCCAGCAGTTACCGGACTAGCCCCACAGATACGCAGTATTTT.

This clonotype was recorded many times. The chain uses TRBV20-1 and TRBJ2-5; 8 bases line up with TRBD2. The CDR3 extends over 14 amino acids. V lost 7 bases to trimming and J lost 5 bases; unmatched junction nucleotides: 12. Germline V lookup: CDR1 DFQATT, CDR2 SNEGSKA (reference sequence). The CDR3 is CSGPPGGPMETQYF. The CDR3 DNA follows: TGCAGTGGCCCCCCGGGGGGGCCTATGGAGACCCAGTACTTC.